This entry features one T cell receptor beta chain sequence. Its antigen is currently unknown. CDR1 and CDR2 (germline): KGHDR, SFDVKD. The CDR3 has 12 amino acids. V was shortened by 6 bases and J by 10 bases, with 12 bases between the two germline ends. Using its own MiXCR run on the 5' RACE reads, TCRdb lists one record per CDR3 protein. The sample yields approximately 680,000 distinct CDR3 sequences, under 8.5% seen once. The source of the sample is a study of identical twins. Study-level results: A lower insertion count was a feature of abundant cord blood beta clonotypes, with no such feature in memory repertoires. Compared with unrelated sharing, twin-shared out-of-frame alpha sequences had more low-probability sequences. Its conclusions, products of cross-sectional statistical analysis, did not come from following the same donors.

These same data were also listed under a study on yellow fever vaccine responses in identical twins. That paper notes: Twins reportedly showed a vaccine T cell response that seemed partly convergent and partly personalized.

The V gene is TRBV24-1, the J gene TRBJ2-1; D remains unclear. This TCR was sampled from a woman in her late teens or twenties in good health. Specimen: PBMCs. The CDR3 DNA follows: TGTGCCACCAGTTCCTGGTTGGGGGAGCAGTTCTTC. Its protein product is CATSSWLGEQFF.